A selection of T cell receptor beta chains follows, all from one sample in a study of T cells after posttransplantation cyclophosphamide. TCRdb's table, derived via immunoSEQ multiplex PCR, lists solely in-frame clones and lacks some. The table has approximately 3,800 clones, roughly 96% seen once. Sequencing was done on a sample of naive CD4+ T cells sorted from PBMCs. All receptors derive from a man aged 45-60 years. Both conserved end residues are part of each CDR3. Each record gives: clone size, D gene, J gene, V gene, CDR3 protein, CDR3 DNA. D genes are given only for firm matches. The listing skips clone size in some rows; elsewhere it reads once, few, many or a size class.

-	TRBD1	TRBJ2-3	TRBV7-2	CASSLAGTETQYF	TGTGCCAGCAGCTTAGCGGGGACAGAGACGCAGTATTTT
-	-	TRBJ1-5	TRBV5-6	CASSPDGDQPQHF	TGTGCCAGCAGCCCGGACGGGGATCAGCCCCAGCATTTT
-	-	TRBJ1-2	TRBV5-4	CASSSEVTVNYGYTF	TGTGCCAGCAGCAGCGAGGTGACCGTTAACTATGGCTACACCTTC
-	-	TRBJ2-7	TRBV18	CASSPSPGYEQYF	TGTGCCAGCTCACCATCGCCGGGGTACGAGCAGTACTTC
-	TRBD1	TRBJ1-4	TRBV10-3	CAISEGTGYEKLFF	TGTGCCATCAGTGAGGGGACAGGGTATGAAAAACTGTTTTTT
-	TRBD1	TRBJ2-7	TRBV2	CASSGDSTYEQYF	TGTGCCAGCAGCGGGGACAGTACCTACGAGCAGTACTTC
-	TRBD1	TRBJ2-7	TRBV20-1	CSALRQGHPYF	TGCAGTGCTCTCCGACAGGGGCACCCTTACTTC
-	-	TRBJ2-7	TRBV7-3	CASSPKGGTPYEQYF	TGTGCCAGCAGCCCCAAGGGCGGGACTCCCTACGAGCAGTACTTC
-	TRBD1	TRBJ1-1	TRBV9	CASSARQGTTEAFF	TGTGCCAGCAGCGCCCGACAGGGGACGACTGAAGCTTTCTTT
-	TRBD2	TRBJ2-5	TRBV10-1	CASSEGTSGTQETQYF	TGCGCCAGCAGTGAGGGGACTAGCGGGACCCAAGAGACCCAGTACTTC
-	-	TRBJ2-5	TRBV2	CASSEAPTAPRETQYF	TGTGCCAGCAGTGAAGCGCCCACAGCCCCCAGAGAGACCCAGTACTTC
-	-	TRBJ2-2	TRBV7-2	CASSEQLGWTGELFF	TGTGCCAGCAGCGAACAACTAGGATGGACCGGGGAGCTGTTTTTT
-	TRBD2	TRBJ2-3	TRBV29-1	CSVTSGVLQYF	TGCAGCGTAACTAGCGGGGTCTTGCAGTATTTT
-	TRBD1	TRBJ1-5	TRBV30	CAWGPRTGISNQPQHF	TGTGCCTGGGGTCCTCGGACAGGGATTAGCAATCAGCCCCAGCATTTT
-	-	TRBJ2-7	TRBV7-8	CASSSPGTPGPYEQYF	TGTGCCAGCAGCTCCCCCGGGACACCCGGCCCCTACGAGCAGTACTTC
-	TRBD1	TRBJ1-2	TRBV25-1	CARSGTGRVGYTF	TGTGCCAGGAGTGGGACAGGCCGGGTTGGCTACACCTTC
-	-	TRBJ1-5	TRBV19	CASTSLGGLGNQPQHF	TGTGCCAGCACCAGCTTGGGGGGGTTAGGCAATCAGCCCCAGCATTTT
-	-	TRBJ1-5	TRBV27	CASSPWGVVSQHF	TGTGCCAGCAGCCCATGGGGAGTAGTGTCCCAGCATTTT
-	-	TRBJ2-1	TRBV6-6	CASSYRGAYNEQFF	TGTGCCAGCAGTTACCGCGGTGCCTACAATGAGCAGTTCTTC
-	-	TRBJ2-7	TRBV28	CASSYRDEQYF	TGTGCCAGCAGTTACAGGGACGAGCAGTACTTC
-	TRBD1	TRBJ1-2	TRBV4-3	CASSPRQGALGYTF	TGCGCCAGCAGCCCACGACAGGGGGCTCTTGGCTACACCTTC
-	-	TRBJ1-2	TRBV11-3	CASSLGGFNYGYTF	TGTGCCAGCAGCTTAGGAGGTTTTAACTATGGCTACACCTTC
-	-	TRBJ1-5	TRBV19	CASKTAFSNQPQHF	TGTGCCAGTAAGACAGCCTTTAGCAATCAGCCCCAGCATTTT
-	TRBD2	TRBJ2-1	TRBV11-3	CASSFRLAGVNEQFF	TGTGCCAGCAGCTTTCGACTAGCGGGGGTCAATGAGCAGTTCTTC
-	TRBD1	TRBJ1-2	TRBV2	CASVKTGVPLRANYGYTF	TGTGCCAGCGTTAAAACAGGGGTCCCCCTACGAGCTAACTATGGCTACACCTTC
-	TRBD1	TRBJ2-3	TRBV15	CATSRRDRGRDTQYF	TGTGCCACCAGCCGGCGGGACAGGGGGCGGGATACGCAGTATTTT
-	-	TRBJ2-5	TRBV15	CATSRGLGETQYF	TGTGCCACCAGCAGAGGGCTAGGAGAGACCCAGTACTTC
-	TRBD1	TRBJ1-1	TRBV6-6	CASSEYQGGTAFF	TGTGCCAGCAGCGAATACCAGGGGGGTACAGCTTTCTTT
-	-	TRBJ1-2	TRBV5-1	CASRVVLTADYGYTF	TGCGCCAGCAGAGTAGTTCTGACAGCCGACTATGGCTACACCTTC
-	TRBD2	TRBJ2-3	TRBV5-8	CASSLGLAGGTDTQYF	TGTGCCAGCAGCCTAGGACTAGCGGGGGGCACAGATACGCAGTATTTT
-	-	TRBJ1-5	TRBV1	CTSSQPFSTGSGHGNQPQHF	TGCACCAGCAGCCAGCCATTTTCAACGGGGAGCGGCCACGGCAATCAGCCCCAGCATTTT
-	TRBD1	TRBJ1-1	TRBV4-2	CASSQGTGLNTEAFF	TGTGCCAGCAGCCAAGGGACAGGGTTGAACACTGAAGCTTTCTTT
once	TRBD1	TRBJ2-5	TRBV5-1	CASSLAGTGEETQYF	TGCGCCAGCAGCTTGGCGGGGACAGGGGAAGAGACCCAGTACTTC
-	TRBD1	TRBJ1-2	TRBV5-6	CASSSTGGPTSYGYTF	TGTGCCAGCAGCTCCACAGGGGGCCCGACCTCCTATGGCTACACCTTC
-	-	TRBJ2-7	TRBV6-1	CATEQVASYEQYF	TGTGCTACGGAACAGGTAGCATCCTACGAGCAGTACTTC
-	-	TRBJ1-3	TRBV5-8	CASSRRDGRNTIYF	TGTGCCAGCAGCCGCAGGGATGGGAGAAACACCATATATTTT
-	TRBD2	TRBJ2-1	TRBV29-1	CSVRASGSIYNEQFF	TGCAGCGTTAGGGCTAGCGGGAGCATTTACAATGAGCAGTTCTTC
once	-	TRBJ2-7	TRBV19	CASSRKWDWTYEQYF	TGTGCCAGTAGTAGAAAGTGGGACTGGACCTACGAGCAGTACTTC
-	-	TRBJ2-3	TRBV27	CASSLSHTRTDTQYF	TGTGCCAGCAGTTTATCCCACACCCGCACAGATACGCAGTATTTT
-	-	TRBJ1-2	TRBV18	CASSPRQQNYGYTF	TGTGCCAGCTCACCCAGGCAGCAAAACTATGGCTACACCTTC
-	-	TRBJ2-7	TRBV11-3	CASSFSGVHEQYF	TGTGCCAGCAGCTTTTCAGGCGTCCACGAGCAGTACTTC
-	-	TRBJ2-2	TRBV2	CASRIGGNTGELFF	TGTGCCAGCAGGATCGGGGGTAACACCGGGGAGCTGTTTTTT
-	TRBD1	TRBJ1-2	TRBV30	CAWSTRTGGYGYTF	TGTGCCTGGAGTACAAGGACAGGGGGTTATGGCTACACCTTC
-	-	TRBJ1-3	TRBV18	CASSPGHSGNTIYF	TGTGCCAGCTCACCGGGACACTCTGGAAACACCATATATTTT
-	TRBD1	TRBJ1-1	TRBV29-1	CSVERDRNTEAFF	TGCAGCGTTGAACGGGACAGGAACACTGAAGCTTTCTTT